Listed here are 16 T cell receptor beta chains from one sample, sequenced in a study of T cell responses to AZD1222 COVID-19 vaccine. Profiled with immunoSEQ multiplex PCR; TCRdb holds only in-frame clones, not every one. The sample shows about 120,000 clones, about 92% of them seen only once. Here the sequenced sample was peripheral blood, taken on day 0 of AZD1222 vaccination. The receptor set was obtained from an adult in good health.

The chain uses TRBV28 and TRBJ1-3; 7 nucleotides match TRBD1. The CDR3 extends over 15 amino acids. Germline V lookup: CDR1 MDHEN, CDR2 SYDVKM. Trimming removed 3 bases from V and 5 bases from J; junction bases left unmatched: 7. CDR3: CASSLRQGRRNTIYF. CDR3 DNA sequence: TGTGCCAGCAGTTTGCGACAGGGAAGGAGAAACACCATATATTTT.

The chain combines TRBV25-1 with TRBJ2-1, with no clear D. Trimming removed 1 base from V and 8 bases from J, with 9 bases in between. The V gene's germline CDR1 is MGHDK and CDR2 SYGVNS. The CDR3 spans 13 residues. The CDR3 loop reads CASSEWGPDEQFF. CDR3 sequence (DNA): TGTGCCAGCAGTGAATGGGGTCCAGATGAGCAGTTCTTC.

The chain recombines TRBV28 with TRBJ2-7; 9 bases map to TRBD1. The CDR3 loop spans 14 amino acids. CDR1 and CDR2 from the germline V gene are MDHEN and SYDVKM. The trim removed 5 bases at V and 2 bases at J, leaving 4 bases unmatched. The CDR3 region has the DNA TGTGCCAGCAGTAGGACAGGGGAACCCTACGAGCAGTACTTC. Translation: CASSRTGEPYEQYF.

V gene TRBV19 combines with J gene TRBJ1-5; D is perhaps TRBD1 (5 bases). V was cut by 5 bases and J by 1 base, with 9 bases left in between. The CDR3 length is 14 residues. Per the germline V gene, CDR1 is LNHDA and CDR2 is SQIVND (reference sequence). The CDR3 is CASSSDRSNQPQHF. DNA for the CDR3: TGTGCCAGTAGTTCCGACAGAAGCAATCAGCCCCAGCATTTT.

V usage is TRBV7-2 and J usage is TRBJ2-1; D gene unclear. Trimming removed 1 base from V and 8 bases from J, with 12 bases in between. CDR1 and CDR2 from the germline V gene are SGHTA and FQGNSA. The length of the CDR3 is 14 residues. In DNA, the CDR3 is TGTGCCAGCAGCTTAGTTCTTAGCCACGATGAGCAGTTCTTC. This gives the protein CASSLVLSHDEQFF.

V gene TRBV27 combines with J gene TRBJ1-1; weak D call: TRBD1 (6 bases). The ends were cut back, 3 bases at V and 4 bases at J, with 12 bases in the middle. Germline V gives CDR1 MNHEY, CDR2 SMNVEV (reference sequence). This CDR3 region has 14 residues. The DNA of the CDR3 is TGTGCCAGCAGTTTCCAGGGGATGGGCACTGAAGCTTTCTTT. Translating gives CASSFQGMGTEAFF.

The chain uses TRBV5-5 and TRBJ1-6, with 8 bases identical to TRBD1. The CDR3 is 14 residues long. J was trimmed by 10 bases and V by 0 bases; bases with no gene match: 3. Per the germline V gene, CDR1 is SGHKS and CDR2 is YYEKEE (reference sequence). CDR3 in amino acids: CASSLGTGHSPLHF. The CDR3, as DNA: TGTGCCAGCAGCTTGGGGACAGGGCACTCACCCCTCCACTTT.

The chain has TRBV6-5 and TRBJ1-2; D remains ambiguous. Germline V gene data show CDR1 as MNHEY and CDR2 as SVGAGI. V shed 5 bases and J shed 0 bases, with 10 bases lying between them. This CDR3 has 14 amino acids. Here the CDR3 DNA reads TGTGCCAGCAGTCGTGACCCATCTAACTATGGCTACACCTTC. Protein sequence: CASSRDPSNYGYTF.

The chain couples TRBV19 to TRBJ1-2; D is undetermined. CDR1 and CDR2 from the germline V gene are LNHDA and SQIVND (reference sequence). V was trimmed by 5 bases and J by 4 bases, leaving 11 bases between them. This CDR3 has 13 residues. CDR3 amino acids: CASSPSGVYGYTF. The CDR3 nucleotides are TGTGCCAGTAGTCCTTCGGGTGTCTATGGCTACACCTTC.

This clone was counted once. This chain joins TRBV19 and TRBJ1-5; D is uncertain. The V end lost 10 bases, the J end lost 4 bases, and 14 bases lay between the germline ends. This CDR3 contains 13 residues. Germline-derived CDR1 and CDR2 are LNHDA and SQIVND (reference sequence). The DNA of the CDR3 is TGTGCCACCGCGCCGGGAGCTAATCAGCCCCAGCATTTT. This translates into CATAPGANQPQHF.

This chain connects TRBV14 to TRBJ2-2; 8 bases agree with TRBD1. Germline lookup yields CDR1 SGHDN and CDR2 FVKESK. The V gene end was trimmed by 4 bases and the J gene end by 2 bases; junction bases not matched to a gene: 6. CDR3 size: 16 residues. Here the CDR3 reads CASSRWDRLNTGELFF. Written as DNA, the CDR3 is TGTGCCAGCAGCCGATGGGACAGGCTAAACACCGGGGAGCTGTTTTTT.

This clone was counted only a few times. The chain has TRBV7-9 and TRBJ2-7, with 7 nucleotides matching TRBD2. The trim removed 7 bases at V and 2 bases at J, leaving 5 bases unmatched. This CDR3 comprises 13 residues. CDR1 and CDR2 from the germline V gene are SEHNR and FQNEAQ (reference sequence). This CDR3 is CASNSGGTYEQYF. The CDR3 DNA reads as TGTGCCAGCAATTCGGGAGGCACCTACGAGCAGTACTTC.

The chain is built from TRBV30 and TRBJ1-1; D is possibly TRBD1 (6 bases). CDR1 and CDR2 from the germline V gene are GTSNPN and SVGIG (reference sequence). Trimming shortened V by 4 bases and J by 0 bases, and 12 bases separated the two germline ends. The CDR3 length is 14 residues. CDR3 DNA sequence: TGTGCCTGGACTTTCGGACAGTTGAACACTGAAGCTTTCTTT. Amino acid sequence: CAWTFGQLNTEAFF.

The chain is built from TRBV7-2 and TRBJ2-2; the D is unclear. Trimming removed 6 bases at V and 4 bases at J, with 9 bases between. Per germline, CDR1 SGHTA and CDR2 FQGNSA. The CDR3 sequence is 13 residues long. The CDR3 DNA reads TGTGCCAGCAGATCGCTTGGCACCGGGGAGCTGTTTTTT. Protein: CASRSLGTGELFF.

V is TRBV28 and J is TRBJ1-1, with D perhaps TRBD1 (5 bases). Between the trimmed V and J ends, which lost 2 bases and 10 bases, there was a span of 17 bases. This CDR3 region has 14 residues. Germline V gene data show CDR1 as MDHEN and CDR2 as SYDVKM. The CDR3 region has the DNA TGTGCCAGCAGTTTAGGATCAGGGATCTCTGGAGCTTTCTTT. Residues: CASSLGSGISGAFF.

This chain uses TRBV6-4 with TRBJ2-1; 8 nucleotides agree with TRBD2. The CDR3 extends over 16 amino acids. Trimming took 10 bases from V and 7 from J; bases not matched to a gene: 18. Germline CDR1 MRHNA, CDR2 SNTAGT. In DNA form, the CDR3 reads TGTGCCACTTCCTGGGGGAGCGGGAGTCTTGGGAATGAGCAGTTCTTC. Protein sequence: CATSWGSGSLGNEQFF.